This T cell receptor (beta chain) was observed in a study of cytomegalovirus exposure and HLA in healthy donors. Study background: Unique TCRs from HLA-typed donors, some 85 million of them, were held in an early data release. Findings and limits, study-wide: CMV serostatus alone was available as immune exposure information. A later examination showed that TCR association rates differed by HLA locus, with DRB1 most and HLA-C fewest. In vitro testing confirmed a few CMV-associated chains as specific for CMV antigens.

Researchers ran the PCR with 60 Vbeta and 13 Jbeta primers. Method: immunoSEQ multiplex PCR; TCRdb's copy keeps in-frame clones and lacks some. The sample contains roughly 220,000 clones, 65% to 80% of which appear only once. With regard to this clone: Antigen: not known.

The sequenced material came from PBMCs. This receptor was identified in a man in his forties or fifties in good health and CMV-seronegative.

This CDR3 reads CASRPDRGNQPQHF. The DNA of the CDR3 is TGTGCCAGCAGACCCGACAGGGGCAATCAGCCCCAGCATTTT. The V call is TRBV6-6, the J call TRBJ1-5; TRBD1 agrees at 7 bases. Per germline, CDR1 MNHNY and CDR2 SVGAGI (reference sequence). V lost 6 bases to trimming and J lost 2 bases; unmatched junction nucleotides: 4. This CDR3 is built from 14 residues.